The 21 T cell receptor beta chains below were found in one sample sequenced in a study of beta chain features in type 1 diabetes. The whole isolated RNA underwent reverse transcription, so sequencing captured expressed TCRB transcripts. Sequencing was performed with immunoSEQ multiplex PCR; in TCRdb, only in-frame clones are kept and a portion is missing. The data show 300,000 to 400,000 clones, over 7% seen once. No antigen has been assigned to these receptors. General observations from the study: Type 1 diabetes patients showed a moderate but significant shortening of TCRB CDR3s in all four CD4+ subsets.

Sequences were obtained from central memory CD4+ T cells from blood. The source of these receptors is a young man with type 1 diabetes.

The chain joins TRBV9 to TRBJ2-7, with 9 nucleotides matching TRBD1. Germline CDR1 is SGDLS and CDR2 is YYNGEE. V gave up 5 bases and J gave up 3 bases; unmatched junction bases: 12. This CDR3 is built from 16 residues. CDR3 residues: CASSYTGTGKGYEQYF. The CDR3 region has the DNA TGTGCCAGCAGTTACACGGGGACAGGGAAAGGCTACGAGCAGTACTTC.

This clone was detected only a few times. The J gene is TRBJ2-1, the V gene TRBV6-5; 7 nucleotides line up with TRBD2. Per the germline V gene, CDR1 is MNHEY and CDR2 is SVGAGI. The V gene end was trimmed by 0 bases and the J gene end by 5 bases; junction bases not matched to a gene: 7. The CDR3 consists of 16 residues. CDR3 in DNA: TGTGCCAGCAGTTACTCGACCAGCGGGACCAACAATGAGCAGTTCTTC. Its translation is CASSYSTSGTNNEQFF.

This clone turned up a few times. The sample carries other DNA sequences with the same CDR3. The chain carries TRBV18 and TRBJ1-1; D unresolved. Looked up from germline, CDR1 is KGHSH and CDR2 is LQKENI. The V gene lost 1 base and the J gene lost 3 bases, with 6 bases spanning the gap. This CDR3 spans 13 amino acids. This CDR3 is CASSPLGDTEAFF. CDR3 DNA sequence: TGTGCCAGCTCACCACTTGGAGACACTGAAGCTTTCTTT.

J is TRBJ2-6 and V is TRBV5-1, with D uncertain. The CDR3 consists of 17 residues. Germline V lookup: CDR1 SGHRS, CDR2 YFSETQ. The ends were cut back, 0 bases at V and 0 bases at J, with 10 bases in the middle. In nucleotides, the CDR3 is TGCGCCAGCAGCTTGGGTGCCAGCAACTCTGGGGCCAACGTCCTGACTTTC. Translation gives CASSLGASNSGANVLTF. Together with reference TRBV5-1 and TRBJ2-6, the CDR3 gives the full variable domain: KAGVTQTPRYLIKTRGQQVTLSCSPISGHRSVSWYQQTPGQGLQFLFEYFSETQRNKGNFPGRFSGRQFSNSRSEMNVSTLELGDSALYLCASSLGASNSGANVLTFGAGSRLTVL.

This clone was counted only a few times. The rearrangement joins TRBV4-2 to TRBJ1-5; no reliable D call. The CDR3 sequence is 15 residues long. Deletions cut 0 bases from V and 7 bases from J, with 13 bases between. CDR1 and CDR2 from the germline V gene are LGHNA and YNFKEQ. In DNA, the CDR3 is TGTGCCAGCAGCCAAGATTTGATCTCGAGGCAGCCCCAGCATTTT. Translated: CASSQDLISRQPQHF.

The chain has TRBV6-6 and TRBJ2-7; 8 positions match TRBD1. Looked up from germline, CDR1 is MNHNY and CDR2 is SVGAGI (reference sequence). The CDR3 is 14 amino acids. Trimming took 6 bases from V and 5 from J; bases not matched to a gene: 9. The CDR3 bases are TGTGCCAGCAGCCCCCGACAGGGGTTCGACGAGCAGTACTTC. Amino acids: CASSPRQGFDEQYF.

This chain links TRBV6-5 with TRBJ2-7; D gene uncertain. Germline-derived CDR1 and CDR2 are MNHEY and SVGAGI. This CDR3 is built from 10 residues. The germline V and J ends were trimmed by 7 bases and 6 bases, with 7 bases remaining between them. CDR3 nucleotides: TGTGCCAGCATAGAGGCCGAGCAGTACTTC. It specifies CASIEAEQYF.

The chain links TRBV10-3 to TRBJ2-3; 9 bases line up with TRBD1. V was pared by 3 bases and J by 5 bases, with 12 bases of the junction left unmatched. CDR3 length: 17 amino acids. CDR1 and CDR2 from the germline V gene are ENHRY and SYGVKD. CDR3 DNA sequence: TGTGCCATCAGTGACTGGACAGGGGAGGCGAGGGGAGATACGCAGTATTTT. Translating gives CAISDWTGEARGDTQYF.

In this sample, this clone turned up a few times. V gene TRBV10-3 combines with J gene TRBJ1-2; 7 bases are a match to TRBD1. The trim removed 10 bases at V and 1 base at J, leaving 9 bases unmatched. The CDR3 is made up of 14 amino acids. From germline, CDR1 is ENHRY and CDR2 SYGVKD. The CDR3 DNA is TGTGCCACAGAAGGGACAGAGGGTAACTATGGCTACACCTTC. This codes for CATEGTEGNYGYTF.

This clone has a handful of counts. CDR3: CASSRTGDISTDTQYF. The CDR3 DNA reads TGCGCCAGCAGCCGGACAGGGGACATTAGCACAGATACGCAGTATTTT. The chain has TRBV5-1 and TRBJ2-3; TRBD1 matches 9 bases. J lost 0 bases, V lost 4 bases, and 6 bases had no gene match. CDR3 length: 16 amino acids. Germline values: CDR1 SGHRS, CDR2 YFSETQ.

The V call is TRBV19, the J call TRBJ1-4, with D perhaps TRBD1 (5 bases). The V and J ends lost 3 bases and 8 bases respectively, with 19 bases between them. The V gene's germline CDR1 is LNHDA and CDR2 SQIVND (reference sequence). The CDR3 loop spans 16 amino acids. Written as DNA, the CDR3 is TGTGCCAGTAGTATCCCCGACAGCTCTCTCGGGGAAAAACTGTTTTTT. This sequence encodes CASSIPDSSLGEKLFF.

The rearrangement joins TRBV5-1 to TRBJ2-3, with D maybe TRBD1 (6 bases). The germline V gene has CDR1 SGHRS and CDR2 YFSETQ. Deletions cut 4 bases from V and 1 base from J, with 13 bases between. This CDR3 spans 15 amino acids. This chain's CDR3 is CASSPSRQGTDTQYF. As DNA, the CDR3 is TGCGCCAGCAGCCCGTCAAGACAGGGCACAGATACGCAGTATTTT.

The chain links TRBV11-2 to TRBJ2-3, with 8 nucleotides matching TRBD2. The CDR3 sequence is 16 residues long. The germline CDR1 and CDR2 sequences are SGHAT and FQNNGV. Trimming at V came to 4 bases and at J to 5 bases, leaving 11 bases not matched to a gene. The CDR3 sequence: CASSSLPGGLKDTQYF. The CDR3 nucleotides are TGTGCCAGCAGCTCTCTCCCGGGGGGGCTTAAAGATACGCAGTATTTT.

The table lists this clone with a few counts. The J gene is TRBJ2-3, the V gene TRBV5-1; 8 bases fit TRBD1. From germline, CDR1 is SGHRS and CDR2 YFSETQ. The CDR3 covers 16 residues. After removal of 0 bases from V and 5 bases from J, the junction contained 8 bases not matched to a gene. The DNA of the CDR3 is TGCGCCAGCAGCTTGGGAAGGGACAGGACACGAGATACGCAGTATTTT. Translation gives CASSLGRDRTRDTQYF.

This clone was counted many times. The J gene is TRBJ2-1, the V gene TRBV6-5; the match to TRBD1 covers 7 bases. CDR1 and CDR2 from the germline V gene are MNHEY and SVGAGI. The CDR3 has 15 residues. The junction had 11 bases not matched to a gene; V was cut back by 4 bases and J by 8 bases. In DNA, the CDR3 is TGTGCCAGCAGTTCCTTGACAGGGAGTAGTGATGAGCAGTTCTTC. This encodes CASSSLTGSSDEQFF.

V and J are TRBV7-2 and TRBJ2-1, with TRBD1 matching over 11 bases. The V gene end was trimmed by 3 bases and the J gene end by 7 bases; junction bases not matched to a gene: 5. Germline V gene data show CDR1 as SGHTA and CDR2 as FQGNSA. The CDR3 spans 15 residues. CDR3 in amino acids: CASSFGTGGSNEQFF. In nucleotides, the CDR3 is TGTGCCAGCAGCTTTGGGACAGGGGGGTCAAATGAGCAGTTCTTC.

The V call is TRBV11-2, the J call TRBJ2-3; a weak D match, TRBD1 (6 bases). The length of the CDR3 is 14 residues. The germline V gene encodes CDR1 SGHAT and CDR2 FQNNGV. V was cut by 3 bases and J by 6 bases, with 13 bases left in between. In DNA form, the CDR3 reads TGTGCCAGCAGCTTGCGCAGACAGGCGGATACGCAGTATTTT. It yields the protein CASSLRRQADTQYF. The full variable domain, with the rest looked up from reference TRBV11-2 and TRBJ2-3, is EAGVAQSPRYKIIEKRQSVAFWCNPISGHATLYWYQQILGQGPKLLIQFQNNGVVDDSQLPKDRFSAERLKGVDSTLKIQPAKLEDSAVYLCASSLRRQADTQYFGPGTRLTVL.

This clone was detected only a few times. V and J are TRBV28 and TRBJ1-1; TRBD1 might be the D (6 bases). This CDR3 is 15 amino acids long. Between the trimmed V and J ends, which lost 4 bases and 4 bases, there was a span of 16 bases. The germline CDR1 and CDR2 sequences are MDHEN and SYDVKM. The CDR3 sequence is CASSSHSGAGTEAFF. In nucleotides, the CDR3 is TGTGCCAGCAGTTCCCATTCAGGGGCTGGCACTGAAGCTTTCTTT.

The chain has TRBV5-1 and TRBJ2-1; 9 bases fit TRBD1. J gave up 8 bases and V 3 bases, and 6 bases lay outside the gene matches. The CDR3 is 14 amino acids. In germline, CDR1 is SGHRS, CDR2 YFSETQ. In nucleotides, the CDR3 is TGCGCCAGCAGCTCGACGGGACAGGGCTATGAGCAGTTCTTC. Translated, it gives CASSSTGQGYEQFF.

The chain employs TRBV2 and TRBJ2-7; D remains ambiguous. The length of the CDR3 is 15 residues. Trimming shortened V by 2 bases and J by 1 base, and 12 bases separated the two germline ends. The germline V gene has CDR1 SNHLY and CDR2 FYNNEI. In DNA form, the CDR3 reads TGTGCCAGCAGTGAAAATAGGCAGGTGTCCTACGAGCAGTACTTC. Protein product: CASSENRQVSYEQYF.

This clone was found a few times. The chain employs TRBV9 and TRBJ2-1; D remains ambiguous. The V gene lost 0 bases and the J gene lost 3 bases, with 10 bases spanning the gap. Germline values: CDR1 SGDLS, CDR2 YYNGEE. The length of the CDR3 is 15 residues. The CDR3 region is CASSVATLDYNEQFF. DNA for the CDR3: TGTGCCAGCAGCGTAGCTACGCTGGACTACAATGAGCAGTTCTTC.